Presented here are 7 T cell receptor beta chains from one specimen sequenced in a study of Ad26.COV2.S vaccination and SARS-CoV-2 variants. Repertoires were generated with immunoSEQ multiplex PCR, while TCRdb's copy carries only in-frame clones and drops some. The repertoire holds 350,000 to 450,000 clones, with around 92% as singletons. The source material was peripheral blood, sampled after recovery from COVID-19. The receptors come from a human donor who had recovered from COVID-19.

This clone was counted a single time. V gene TRBV6-5 combines with J gene TRBJ2-3; 7 bases are shared with TRBD2. Trimming removed 6 bases from V and 6 bases from J; junction bases left unmatched: 6. The V gene's germline CDR1 is MNHEY and CDR2 SVGAGI. This CDR3 has 13 amino acids. The CDR3 DNA reads TGTGCCAGCAGATTGGCGGGGGTGGATACGCAGTATTTT. This sequence encodes CASRLAGVDTQYF.

This sequence joins TRBV19 and TRBJ1-1; D is unresolved. CDR3 length: 13 amino acids. Germline CDR1 is LNHDA and CDR2 is SQIVND (reference sequence). V shed 5 bases and J shed 5 bases, with 12 bases lying between them. This chain's CDR3 is CASSPMARTEAFF. As DNA, the CDR3 is TGTGCCAGTAGTCCTATGGCCCGTACTGAAGCTTTCTTT.

The gene calls are TRBV4-1 and TRBJ2-3; TRBD1 matches 10 bases. The CDR3 consists of 15 residues. From germline, CDR1 is MGHRA and CDR2 YSYEKL. Trimming at V came to 1 base and at J to 6 bases, leaving 4 bases not matched to a gene. The CDR3 sequence is CASSQGTGGGDTQYF. Here the CDR3 DNA reads TGCGCCAGCAGCCAAGGGACAGGGGGTGGGGATACGCAGTATTTT.

The rearrangement uses TRBV6-5 and TRBJ1-3; D may be TRBD1 (6 bases). The CDR3 totals 13 residues. Germline-derived CDR1 and CDR2 are MNHEY and SVGAGI. V shed 8 bases and J shed 2 bases, with 10 bases lying between them. The DNA of the CDR3 is TGTGCCAGCCAGAGGACAGCTGGAAACACCATATATTTT. Protein sequence: CASQRTAGNTIYF.

V is TRBV19 and J is TRBJ2-7, with a possible D match to TRBD1 (5 bases). The CDR3 extends over 18 amino acids. V shed 3 bases and J shed 2 bases, with 23 bases lying between them. The V gene's germline CDR1 is LNHDA and CDR2 SQIVND (reference sequence). The CDR3 reads CASSIRDSTRLRAYEQYF. The CDR3 coding sequence is TGTGCCAGTAGTATCCGCGACAGTACACGTCTTAGGGCCTACGAGCAGTACTTC.

The rearrangement uses TRBV7-8 and TRBJ2-5; perhaps D is TRBD1 or TRBD2 (5 bases each). Germline V gene sequence: CDR1 SGHVS, CDR2 FQNEAQ. This CDR3 has 16 residues. Trimming stripped 5 bases from V and 2 bases from J, with 18 bases between. The DNA for the CDR3 is TGTGCCAGCAGCCCTCCAAACGGGGCTATTCAAGAGACCCAGTACTTC. The encoded protein is CASSPPNGAIQETQYF.

This chain connects TRBV7-2 to TRBJ1-2; D unclear. Germline CDR1 and CDR2: SGHTA and FQGNSA. V was trimmed by 1 base and J by 4 bases, leaving 13 bases between them. This CDR3 region has 15 residues. DNA of the CDR3: TGTGCCAGCAGCTTAGTGGAGACGCCCGTCTATGGCTACACCTTC. Translating it yields CASSLVETPVYGYTF.